Below are 9 T cell receptor beta chains sequenced from a single sample in a study of human T cells and chemical hapten exposure. Time point given: patch test 3, about 24 weeks after DPC sensitization. Treatment given: therapeutic diphenylcyclopropenone sensitization with weekly scalp DPC. Each CDR3 protein gets one entry after TCRdb re-called the RACE reads with MiXCR. The data hold tens of thousands of distinct CDR3 sequences, with around 11% observed a single time. The material was whole blood, obtained in connection with sensitization to the hapten diphenylcyclopropenone (DPC). These TCRs come from a man aged 30 to 45 with alopecia areata. Some clones in this sample may be carry-over from other donors' samples.

This clonotype was detected ten times or more. CDR3 sequence (DNA): TGTGCCAGCAGCCAAGATAGGAGGGGCGCGGGATATGGCTACACCTTC. It specifies CASSQDRRGAGYGYTF. The V gene is TRBV3-1, the J gene TRBJ1-2, with D maybe TRBD1 (5 bases). CDR3 size: 16 residues. Germline CDR1 LGHDT, CDR2 YNNKEL (reference sequence). Trimming removed 0 bases at V and 5 bases at J, with 16 bases between.

This clonotype showed up many times. The rearrangement uses TRBV6-5 and TRBJ1-2; D is unclear. Germline assignment: CDR1 MNHEY and CDR2 SVGAGI. V was cut by 3 bases and J by 0 bases, with 11 bases left in between. The CDR3 totals 15 residues. The CDR3 loop is CASSYLPRTNYGYTF. Here the CDR3 DNA reads TGTGCCAGCAGTTATCTCCCCCGCACTAACTATGGCTACACCTTC.

The chain employs TRBV5-1 and TRBJ2-3; 8 bases are shared with TRBD1. There are 15 residues in the CDR3. Per the germline V gene, CDR1 is SGHRS and CDR2 is YFSETQ. J lost 2 bases, V lost 0 bases, and 2 bases had no gene match. CDR3 DNA sequence: TGCGCCAGCAGCTTGGACAGGGGGAACACAGATACGCAGTATTTT. This sequence encodes CASSLDRGNTDTQYF.

Only a few counts were recorded for this clonotype. The chain uses TRBV5-6 and TRBJ1-1; possible D gene TRBD1, 5 bases. The CDR3 loop spans 14 amino acids. Germline V gene data show CDR1 as SGHDT and CDR2 as YYEEEE. Trimming shortened V by 2 bases and J by 4 bases, and 12 bases separated the two germline ends. The CDR3 loop is CASSFGGIGTEAFF. The CDR3 DNA reads as TGTGCCAGCAGCTTCGGGGGGATTGGCACTGAAGCTTTCTTT.

The sample holds many counts of this clonotype. J is TRBJ2-3 and V is TRBV24-1; the D is unclear. The CDR3 extends over 16 amino acids. Germline values: CDR1 KGHDR, CDR2 SFDVKD. V was cut by 0 bases and J by 1 base, with 10 bases left in between. CDR3 in DNA: TGTGCCACCAGTGATTTGCACGGCCGCGGCACAGATACGCAGTATTTT. This codes for CATSDLHGRGTDTQYF.

This clonotype occurred a few times. The genes are TRBV4-1 and TRBJ2-2; tentatively, D is TRBD1 (5 bases). Trimming shortened V by 1 base and J by 4 bases, and 10 bases separated the two germline ends. Looked up from germline, CDR1 is MGHRA and CDR2 is YSYEKL. This CDR3 is built from 15 residues. The CDR3 sequence: CASSQGSGSTGELFF. In DNA, the CDR3 is TGCGCCAGCAGCCAAGGGTCAGGGTCCACCGGGGAGCTGTTTTTT.

This clonotype showed up many times. This chain connects TRBV4-3 to TRBJ2-7, with 8 bases fitting TRBD2. The ends lost 0 bases at V and 3 bases at J; junction bases unmatched: 7. Germline values: CDR1 LGHNA, CDR2 YSLEER. This CDR3 has 16 residues. The CDR3 reads CASSQDRRGANYEQYF. CDR3 nucleotides: TGCGCCAGCAGCCAAGATAGGCGGGGGGCCAACTACGAGCAGTACTTC.

This clonotype was seen only a few times. The genes are TRBV11-2 and TRBJ2-7; tentatively, D is TRBD1 (5 bases). The V end was cut by 1 base, the J end by 1 base, with 11 bases between. The CDR3 length is 15 residues. Germline-derived CDR1 and CDR2 are SGHAT and FQNNGV. The CDR3 is CASSLAARASYEQYF. CDR3 DNA: TGTGCCAGCAGCTTAGCCGCCAGGGCATCCTACGAGCAGTACTTC.

This clonotype has a count of ten or more. The chain joins TRBV28 to TRBJ2-3; D is possibly TRBD1 (6 bases). Looked up from germline, CDR1 is MDHEN and CDR2 is SYDVKM. The CDR3 length is 15 residues. Trimming took 7 bases from V and 2 from J, leaving 16 bases between them. CDR3 sequence reads: CASTLGAGATDTQYF. The CDR3 DNA reads TGTGCCAGCACCCTGGGGGCCGGGGCCACAGATACGCAGTATTTT.